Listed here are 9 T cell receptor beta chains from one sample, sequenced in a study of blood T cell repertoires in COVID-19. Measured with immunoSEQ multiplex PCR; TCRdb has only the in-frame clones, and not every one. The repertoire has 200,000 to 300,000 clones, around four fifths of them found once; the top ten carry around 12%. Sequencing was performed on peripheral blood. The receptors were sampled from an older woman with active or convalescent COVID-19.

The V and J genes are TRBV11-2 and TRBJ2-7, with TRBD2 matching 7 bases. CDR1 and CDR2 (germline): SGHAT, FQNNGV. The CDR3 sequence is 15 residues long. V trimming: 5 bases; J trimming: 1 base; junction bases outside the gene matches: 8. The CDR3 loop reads CASSLGGGRSYEQYF. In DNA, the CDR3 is TGTGCCAGCAGCCTGGGGGGGGGACGATCCTACGAGCAGTACTTC.

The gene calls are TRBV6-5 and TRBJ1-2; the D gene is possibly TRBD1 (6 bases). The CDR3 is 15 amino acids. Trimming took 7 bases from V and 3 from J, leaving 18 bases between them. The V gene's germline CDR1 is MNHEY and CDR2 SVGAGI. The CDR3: CASTPGTLKDYGYTF. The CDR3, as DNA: TGTGCCAGCACCCCTGGGACACTGAAGGACTATGGCTACACCTTC.

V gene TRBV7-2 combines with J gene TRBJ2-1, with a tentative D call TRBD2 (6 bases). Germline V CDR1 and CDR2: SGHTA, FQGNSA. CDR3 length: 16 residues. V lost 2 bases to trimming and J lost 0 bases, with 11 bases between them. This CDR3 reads CASSLIFGSSYNEQFF. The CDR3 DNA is TGTGCCAGCAGCTTAATATTCGGGAGCTCCTACAATGAGCAGTTCTTC.

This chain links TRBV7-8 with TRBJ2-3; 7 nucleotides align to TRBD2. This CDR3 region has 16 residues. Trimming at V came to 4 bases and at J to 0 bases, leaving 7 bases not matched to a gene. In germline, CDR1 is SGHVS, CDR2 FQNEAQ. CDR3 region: CASSSRLGGSTDTQYF. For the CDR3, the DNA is TGTGCCAGCAGCTCTCGATTGGGAGGGAGCACAGATACGCAGTATTTT.

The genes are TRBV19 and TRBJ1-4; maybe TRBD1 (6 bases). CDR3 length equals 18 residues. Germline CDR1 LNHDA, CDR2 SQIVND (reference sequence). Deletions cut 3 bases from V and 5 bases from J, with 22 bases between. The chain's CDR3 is CASSMGFEARGLNEKLFF. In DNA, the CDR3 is TGTGCCAGTAGTATGGGGTTTGAGGCCAGGGGACTAAATGAAAAACTGTTTTTT.

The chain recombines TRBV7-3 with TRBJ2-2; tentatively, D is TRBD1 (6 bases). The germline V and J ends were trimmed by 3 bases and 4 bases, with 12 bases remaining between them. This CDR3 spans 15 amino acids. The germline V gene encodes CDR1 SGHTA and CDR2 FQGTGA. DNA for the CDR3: TGTGCCAGCAGCTTGTGGGGGCCTGGCACCGGGGAGCTGTTTTTT. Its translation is CASSLWGPGTGELFF.

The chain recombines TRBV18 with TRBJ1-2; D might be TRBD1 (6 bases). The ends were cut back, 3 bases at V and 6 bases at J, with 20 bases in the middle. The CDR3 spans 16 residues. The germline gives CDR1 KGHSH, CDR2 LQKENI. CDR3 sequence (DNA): TGTGCCAGCTCACCCACCCCATTCCCAGGGGTAAATGGCTACACCTTC. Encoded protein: CASSPTPFPGVNGYTF.

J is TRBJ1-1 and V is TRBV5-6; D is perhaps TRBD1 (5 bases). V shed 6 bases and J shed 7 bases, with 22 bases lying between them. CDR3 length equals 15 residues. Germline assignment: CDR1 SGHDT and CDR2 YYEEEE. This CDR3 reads CASIRWGDLSDEAFF. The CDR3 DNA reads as TGTGCCAGCATCCGGTGGGGGGATCTATCCGATGAAGCTTTCTTT.

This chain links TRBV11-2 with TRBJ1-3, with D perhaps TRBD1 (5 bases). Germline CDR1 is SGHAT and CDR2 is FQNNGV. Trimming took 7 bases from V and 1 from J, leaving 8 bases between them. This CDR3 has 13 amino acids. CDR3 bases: TGTGCCAGCACCCGGACATCTGGAAACACCATATATTTT. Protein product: CASTRTSGNTIYF.